The 32 T cell receptor beta chains below were found in one sample sequenced in a study of cytomegalovirus exposure and HLA in healthy donors. This PCR relied on a set of 60 Vbeta primers and 13 Jbeta primers. The assay was immunoSEQ multiplex PCR, and TCRdb's table has in-frame clones only and misses some. Of just under 250,000 clones listed, roughly 82% are singletons. Source material: PBMCs. The receptors come from a woman aged 40 to 49 in good health and CMV-seropositive.

The V and J genes are TRBV7-3 and TRBJ2-2, with a weak D call TRBD1 (5 bases). Germline V gene data show CDR1 as SGHTA and CDR2 as FQGTGA. This CDR3 is built from 14 residues. Trimming pared 6 bases from V and 7 bases from J, leaving 15 bases between. CDR3 nucleotide sequence: TGTGCCAGCAGTCCCTCCTTTACAGGCGGGGAGCTGTTTTTT. Residues: CASSPSFTGGELFF.

This clone was observed a few times. The V call is TRBV4-1, the J call TRBJ2-7, with TRBD1 matching 10 bases. There are 14 residues in the CDR3. The V segment lost 4 bases and the J segment 0 bases; nucleotides outside the gene matches: 0. Germline loops: CDR1 MGHRA, CDR2 YSYEKL. In nucleotides, the CDR3 is TGCGCCAGCAGCCGACAGGGGGCCTCCTACGAGCAGTACTTC. Translated, it gives CASSRQGASYEQYF.

The J gene is TRBJ2-3, the V gene TRBV4-2, with a weak D call TRBD2 (6 bases). Trimming removed 0 bases from V and 6 bases from J, with 13 bases in between. Per germline, CDR1 LGHNA and CDR2 YNFKEQ. The CDR3 has 15 amino acids. The CDR3 is CASSQDAGLDDTQYF. CDR3 DNA: TGTGCCAGCAGCCAAGATGCGGGACTCGACGATACGCAGTATTTT.

This chain's CDR3 is CASSPATVSGNTIYF. DNA of the CDR3: TGTGCCAGCAGCCCCGCGACAGTCTCTGGAAACACCATATATTTT. This chain connects TRBV7-2 to TRBJ1-3, with D perhaps matching TRBD1 (5 bases). V was shortened by 5 bases and J by 0 bases, with 11 bases between the two germline ends. Germline V gives CDR1 SGHTA, CDR2 FQGNSA. This CDR3 has 15 residues.

This clone appeared a few times. The rearrangement uses TRBV6-5 and TRBJ2-2; a weak D match, TRBD2 (5 bases). Germline-derived CDR1 and CDR2 are MNHEY and SVGAGI. This CDR3 has 15 amino acids. V was shortened by 0 bases and J by 3 bases, with 8 bases between the two germline ends. CDR3 DNA sequence: TGTGCCAGCAGTTACTCGAGCGGTTACACCGGGGAGCTGTTTTTT. Translation gives CASSYSSGYTGELFF.

V usage is TRBV19 and J usage is TRBJ1-5; 7 nucleotides agree with TRBD1. CDR1 is LNHDA and CDR2 is SQIVND in the germline V gene (reference sequence). The CDR3 runs to 16 residues. V lost 4 bases, J lost 3 bases, and 9 bases stayed unmatched. As DNA, the CDR3 is TGTGCCAGTAGTAGGGCCGGGACAGCGAACAATCAGCCCCAGCATTTT. Amino acids: CASSRAGTANNQPQHF.

This clone was observed a few times. The CDR3 protein is CASSFSAQWEGDYGYTF. CDR3 DNA sequence: TGTGCCAGCAGCTTCTCCGCCCAGTGGGAGGGTGACTATGGCTACACCTTC. The V and J genes are TRBV7-9 and TRBJ1-2; D uncertain. V was pared by 3 bases and J by 3 bases, with 20 bases between. The CDR3 consists of 17 residues. CDR1 is SEHNR, CDR2 FQNEAQ, per germline (reference sequence).

CDR3 residues: CAISERDNEQFF. CDR3 nucleotides: TGTGCCATCAGTGAAAGAGATAATGAGCAGTTCTTC. The chain links TRBV10-3 to TRBJ2-1, with D hard to call. Trimming took off 3 bases at V and 7 bases at J, with 7 bases between the two ends. The CDR3 runs 12 residues. CDR1 and CDR2 from the germline V gene are ENHRY and SYGVKD.

The rearrangement joins TRBV5-1 to TRBJ1-3; possible D gene TRBD1, 5 bases. The CDR3 contains 16 residues. V shed 0 bases and J shed 0 bases, with 10 bases lying between them. Germline-derived CDR1 and CDR2 are SGHRS and YFSETQ. In DNA, the CDR3 is TGCGCCAGCAGCTTGGATACAGGAATCTCTGGAAACACCATATATTTT. Translation gives CASSLDTGISGNTIYF.

The genes are TRBV9 and TRBJ2-7; no clear D. CDR1 is SGDLS and CDR2 is YYNGEE in the germline V gene. V was pared by 2 bases and J by 0 bases, with 9 bases between. There are 14 residues in the CDR3. As DNA, the CDR3 is TGTGCCAGCAGCGTGACTTGGGTCTCCTACGAGCAGTACTTC. This encodes CASSVTWVSYEQYF.

The chain links TRBV29-1 to TRBJ2-3; tentative D call: TRBD1 (8 bases). Germline CDR1 reads SQVTM; CDR2 reads ANQGSEA. The V gene lost 7 bases and the J gene lost 4 bases, with 15 bases spanning the gap. The CDR3 is made up of 13 amino acids. CDR3 loop: CSALTGGADTQYF. CDR3 sequence (DNA): TGCAGCGCTTTAACAGGGGGGGCAGATACGCAGTATTTT.

The V and J genes are TRBV2 and TRBJ1-2, with D maybe TRBD1 (6 bases). Germline CDR1 and CDR2: SNHLY and FYNNEI. The CDR3 is made up of 13 amino acids. Trimming took 5 bases from V and 7 from J, leaving 14 bases between them. Here the CDR3 reads CASSNTGQGGYTF. The CDR3 nucleotides read TGTGCCAGCAGTAACACAGGGCAGGGTGGCTACACCTTC.

Points on this clone: The same CDR3 arises from other DNA sequences in this sample as well. The chain has TRBV9 and TRBJ2-5, with D tentatively TRBD2 (5 bases). V was clipped by 2 bases and J by 5 bases, with 10 bases between them. The CDR3 has 13 residues. Germline V gene lookup returns CDR1 SGDLS and CDR2 YYNGEE. The CDR3 reads CASSVAGRETQYF. In DNA, the CDR3 is TGTGCCAGCAGCGTGGCGGGCCGGGAGACCCAGTACTTC.

V usage is TRBV19 and J usage is TRBJ2-7, with TRBD1 as a possible D gene (6 bases). The CDR3 length is 15 residues. The V gene's germline CDR1 is LNHDA and CDR2 SQIVND (reference sequence). Trimming removed 3 bases at V and 3 bases at J, with 15 bases between. The DNA for the CDR3 is TGTGCCAGTAGTATTAGGGACACCCCCGGCTACGAGCAGTACTTC. Residues: CASSIRDTPGYEQYF.

V usage is TRBV5-4 and J usage is TRBJ2-7; 9 positions match TRBD1. After removal of 4 bases from V and 0 bases from J, the junction contained 2 bases not matched to a gene. The germline CDR1 and CDR2 sequences are SGHNT and YYREEE (reference sequence). The CDR3 spans 14 residues. For the CDR3, the DNA is TGTGCCAGCAGCGGACAGGGGAGCTCCTACGAGCAGTACTTC. This gives the protein CASSGQGSSYEQYF.

The genes are TRBV18 and TRBJ1-4; possibly TRBD1 for D (5 bases). This CDR3 comprises 14 residues. V lost 2 bases to trimming and J lost 6 bases, with 10 bases between them. Per germline, CDR1 KGHSH and CDR2 LQKENI. This CDR3 is CASSPFQGDEKLFF. In nucleotides, the CDR3 is TGTGCCAGCTCACCATTCCAGGGTGATGAAAAACTGTTTTTT.

CDR3 nucleotide sequence: TGCGCCAGCAGCCCCCTCCAGCGGGACTATGGCTACACCTTC. This gives the protein CASSPLQRDYGYTF. This chain connects TRBV5-1 to TRBJ1-2; no reliable D call. The CDR3 runs to 14 residues. V shed 4 bases and J shed 3 bases, with 13 bases lying between them. Germline V gene sequence: CDR1 SGHRS, CDR2 YFSETQ.

This chain connects TRBV5-1 to TRBJ1-4, with 8 positions matching TRBD1. Germline loops: CDR1 SGHRS, CDR2 YFSETQ. J lost 6 bases, V lost 4 bases, and 5 bases had no gene match. This CDR3 has 14 residues. In DNA, the CDR3 is TGCGCCAGCAGCACCGACAGGGGTGATGAAAAACTGTTTTTT. It yields the protein CASSTDRGDEKLFF. The variable domain in full, completed from reference TRBV5-1 and TRBJ1-4, reads KAGVTQTPRYLIKTRGQQVTLSCSPISGHRSVSWYQQTPGQGLQFLFEYFSETQRNKGNFPGRFSGRQFSNSRSEMNVSTLELGDSALYLCASSTDRGDEKLFFGSGTQLSVL.

This sequence joins TRBV4-2 and TRBJ1-4; 10 nucleotides line up with TRBD1. The CDR3 runs 15 residues. J lost 6 bases, V lost 4 bases, and 5 bases had no gene match. CDR1 LGHNA and CDR2 YNFKEQ come from the germline V gene. For the CDR3, the DNA is TGTGCCAGCAGCCCTACCGGACAGGGGGATGAAAAACTGTTTTTT. Amino acid sequence: CASSPTGQGDEKLFF.

Comments on this clone: The junction departs from the called germline gene at one end, perhaps through a read error. V and J are TRBV5-1 and TRBJ2-1; 8 positions match TRBD2. CDR3 length: 15 residues. CDR1 and CDR2 (germline): SGHRS, YFSETQ. In DNA form, the CDR3 reads TGCGCCAGCAGTCTGGCGAGCGGGAGCTACGATGAGCAGTTCTTC. Translation gives CASSLASGSYDEQFF. The variable domain in full, completed from reference TRBV5-1 and TRBJ2-1, reads KAGVTQTPRYLIKTRGQQVTLSCSPISGHRSVSWYQQTPGQGLQFLFEYFSETQRNKGNFPGRFSGRQFSNSRSEMNVSTLELGDSALYLCASSLASGSYDEQFFGPGTRLTVL.

This clone occurred once. The chain combines TRBV5-8 with TRBJ1-1; 10 nucleotides match TRBD1. The V segment lost 4 bases and the J segment 1 base; nucleotides outside the gene matches: 7. This CDR3 region has 16 residues. CDR1 and CDR2 from the germline V gene are SGHTS and YDEGEE. The CDR3 protein is CASSRQGARTNTEAFF. CDR3 coding DNA: TGTGCCAGCAGCCGACAGGGGGCGCGGACGAACACTGAAGCTTTCTTT.

This chain joins TRBV7-3 and TRBJ2-1; TRBD2 matches 12 bases. Trimming cost V 5 bases and J 6 bases; bases outside gene matches: 5. The CDR3 has 15 amino acids. Looked up from germline, CDR1 is SGHTA and CDR2 is FQGTGA. DNA of the CDR3: TGTGCCAGCAGCGCCACTAGCGGGGGGACCAATGAGCAGTTCTTC. As protein: CASSATSGGTNEQFF.

This chain connects TRBV11-1 to TRBJ2-5; the match to TRBD2 covers 12 bases. The end of the DNA is better explained by TRBJ2-7, so the J call may be wrong. The CDR3 is made up of 16 amino acids. CDR1 is SGHAT and CDR2 is FQDESV in the germline V gene (reference sequence). In DNA, the CDR3 is TGTGCCAGCAGCAAAGGACTAGCGGGGATTTCCTACGAGCAGTACTTC. This translates into CASSKGLAGISYEQYF.

V usage is TRBV6-5 and J usage is TRBJ1-1, with 8 bases identical to TRBD1. Unmatched junction bases numbered 10, after V lost 6 bases and J lost 4 bases. Germline V gives CDR1 MNHEY, CDR2 SVGAGI. The CDR3 spans 15 residues. In nucleotides, the CDR3 is TGTGCCAGCAGAATAATAGCAGGGGGCCTCACTGAAGCTTTCTTT. The encoded protein is CASRIIAGGLTEAFF.

The rearrangement joins TRBV7-9 to TRBJ2-5; a possible D gene is TRBD2 (7 bases). Trimming stripped 3 bases from V and 9 bases from J, with 11 bases between. Germline V gene sequence: CDR1 SEHNR, CDR2 FQNEAQ (reference sequence). The CDR3 is made up of 12 amino acids. The CDR3 sequence is CASSFGGRAQYF. The CDR3 DNA follows: TGTGCCAGCAGCTTCGGGGGGCGGGCCCAGTACTTC.

The CDR3 sequence: CASSTGGFVSDTQYF. The DNA of the CDR3 is TGTGCCAGCAGCACAGGGGGCTTCGTTTCAGATACGCAGTATTTT. The chain recombines TRBV7-9 with TRBJ2-3, with 9 bases matching TRBD1. V was clipped by 5 bases and J by 4 bases; unmatched bases: 7. Germline CDR1 reads SEHNR; CDR2 reads FQNEAQ (reference sequence). The CDR3 totals 15 residues.

This clone was counted once. The chain carries TRBV19 and TRBJ2-7, with D maybe TRBD1 (5 bases). Germline V lookup: CDR1 LNHDA, CDR2 SQIVND (reference sequence). CDR3 length equals 13 residues. Here the CDR3 reads CRTQAQGIYEQYF. The DNA for the CDR3 is TGTCGTACACAGGCCCAGGGTATATACGAGCAGTACTTC.

V gene TRBV19 combines with J gene TRBJ1-2; possibly TRBD1 for D (5 bases). Germline CDR1 is LNHDA and CDR2 is SQIVND (reference sequence). The CDR3 contains 13 residues. Trimming removed 2 bases at V and 7 bases at J, with 11 bases between. The CDR3: CASSISGFGGYTF. In nucleotides, the CDR3 is TGTGCCAGTAGTATATCAGGGTTCGGTGGCTACACCTTC.

The rearrangement uses TRBV11-3 and TRBJ1-3; possible D gene TRBD1, 6 bases. Between the trimmed V and J ends, which lost 0 bases and 3 bases, there was a span of 18 bases. Germline V gene lookup returns CDR1 SGHNT and CDR2 YENEEA. The length of the CDR3 is 18 residues. CDR3 protein: CASSLDFTPGHGGNTIYF. Written as DNA, the CDR3 is TGTGCCAGCAGCTTAGATTTCACCCCGGGACATGGTGGAAACACCATATATTTT.

The V call is TRBV5-4, the J call TRBJ2-7; TRBD1 aligns across 8 bases. The germline V gene encodes CDR1 SGHNT and CDR2 YYREEE (reference sequence). The CDR3 runs 18 residues. The J segment lost 0 bases and the V segment lost 0 bases, leaving 11 bases of the junction unmatched. For the CDR3, the DNA is TGTGCCAGCAGCTTGGGCAGATTCCAGGGGGCGAGCTCCTACGAGCAGTACTTC. It encodes CASSLGRFQGASSYEQYF.

The gene calls are TRBV7-2 and TRBJ2-1; 8 nucleotides align to TRBD1. V lost 5 bases, J lost 7 bases, and 13 bases stayed unmatched. The germline gives CDR1 SGHTA, CDR2 FQGNSA. The length of the CDR3 is 16 residues. The CDR3 DNA reads TGTGCCAGCAGCCCTACAGGGGGTTCCGTACGGAATGAGCAGTTCTTC. Translated: CASSPTGGSVRNEQFF.

This clone was counted between two and nine times. The chain uses TRBV6-4 and TRBJ1-5; the match to TRBD1 covers 8 bases. The CDR3 contains 16 residues. Per the germline V gene, CDR1 is MRHNA and CDR2 is SNTAGT. V shed 4 bases, J shed 2 bases, and the junction held 7 bases outside the gene matches. The CDR3 nucleotides read TGTGCCAGCAGTGTTCCCAGGGGGCGGGGCAATCAGCCCCAGCATTTT. Amino acid sequence: CASSVPRGRGNQPQHF.